This T cell receptor beta chain stems from a study of regulatory T cells in long-lasting Graves disease. This clonotype has ten or more counts. Trimming removed 4 bases from V and 5 bases from J; junction bases left unmatched: 3. Germline CDR1 is LGHDT and CDR2 is YNNKEL (reference sequence). The CDR3 is 14 amino acids. Arm-PCR of CDR3 regions with iRepertoire HTBI primers generated TCR beta libraries. Via MiXCR, TCRdb re-called the multiplex PCR reads, giving one row per CDR3 protein. The table lists some 350,000 distinct CDR3 sequences, roughly 17% of them singletons. The sample's time point: newly diagnosed GD, antithyroid drugs for less than 3 months. From PBMCs, RNA was extracted and then used to make the TCR library. Separately, the same data were catalogued under a study of T cells in Graves' hyperthyroidism and ophthalmopathy. Per that study: The definition of stable Graves' hyperthyroidism was no ophthalmopathy progression within 18 months. Uncontrolled infections, other autoimmune diseases, pregnancy or lactation led to exclusion of patients. First-round RT-PCR with HTBI primers amplified the TCR CDR3 region.

This sequence joins TRBV3-1 and TRBJ1-3, with 9 bases aligning to TRBD1. The starting material was peripheral blood mononuclear cells (PBMCs), obtained at new diagnosis, from a patient treated with antithyroid drugs. This TCR was recovered from a woman aged 18-29 years with Graves disease. Here the CDR3 reads CASSPGTGRNTIYF. CDR3 nucleotide sequence: TGTGCCAGCAGCCCGGGGACAGGGAGAAACACCATATATTTT.